The 16 T cell receptor beta chains below come from one sample, sequenced in a study of cytomegalovirus exposure and HLA in healthy donors. The study ran its PCR with 60 Vbeta and 13 Jbeta primers. The repertoire was sequenced with immunoSEQ multiplex PCR; TCRdb's copy has only in-frame clones and lacks some. The profile shows about 180,000 clones, 80% of them singletons. The specimen sequenced was PBMCs. Receptors were obtained from a girl aged 5-17 years in good health and CMV-seropositive.

This chain joins TRBV11-2 and TRBJ2-7, with 9 positions matching TRBD2. The CDR3 has 15 residues. Germline V lookup: CDR1 SGHAT, CDR2 FQNNGV. The ends lost 7 bases at V and 5 bases at J; junction bases unmatched: 12. In DNA form, the CDR3 reads TGTGCCAGCACCCCGAAGGGACTAGCCCAGCACGAGCAGTACTTC. Amino acid sequence: CASTPKGLAQHEQYF.

V and J are TRBV30 and TRBJ1-5; D possibly corresponds to TRBD1 (6 bases). Germline lookup yields CDR1 GTSNPN and CDR2 SVGIG (reference sequence). V was cut by 2 bases and J by 5 bases, with 10 bases left in between. The CDR3 extends over 13 amino acids. The CDR3, as DNA: TGTGCCTGGAGTCAGGGGAGGGATCAGCCCCAGCATTTT. Translating it yields CAWSQGRDQPQHF.

The chain uses TRBV4-3 and TRBJ2-4; 8 bases align to TRBD2. The CDR3 has 16 amino acids. J was trimmed by 9 bases and V by 0 bases; bases with no gene match: 10. Germline V gene data show CDR1 as LGHNA and CDR2 as YSLEER. The CDR3 loop reads CASSQDVSGRGFIQYF. The CDR3 DNA sequence: TGCGCCAGCAGCCAAGATGTAAGCGGGAGAGGCTTCATTCAGTACTTC.

V gene TRBV5-1 combines with J gene TRBJ2-6; TRBD2 might be the D (5 bases). V was clipped by 5 bases and J by 2 bases, with 5 bases between them. This CDR3 comprises 13 residues. CDR1 is SGHRS, CDR2 YFSETQ, per germline. In nucleotides, the CDR3 is TGCGCCAGCAGGGAGGCTGGGGCCAACGTCCTGACTTTC. Amino acid sequence: CASREAGANVLTF. Drawing the rest from reference TRBV5-1 and TRBJ2-6, the complete variable domain is KAGVTQTPRYLIKTRGQQVTLSCSPISGHRSVSWYQQTPGQGLQFLFEYFSETQRNKGNFPGRFSGRQFSNSRSEMNVSTLELGDSALYLCASREAGANVLTFGAGSRLTVL.

This chain uses TRBV5-4 with TRBJ2-2; D remains ambiguous. V lost 0 bases to trimming and J lost 2 bases, with 5 bases between them. Germline CDR1 and CDR2: SGHNT and YYREEE (reference sequence). CDR3 length: 14 amino acids. The CDR3 sequence is CASSLVRNTGELFF. The CDR3 DNA sequence: TGTGCCAGCAGCTTGGTGAGAAACACCGGGGAGCTGTTTTTT.

The rearrangement joins TRBV6-6 to TRBJ2-7; possibly TRBD2 for D (5 bases). V lost 6 bases to trimming and J lost 2 bases, with 14 bases between them. The CDR3 has 14 amino acids. The V gene's germline CDR1 is MNHNY and CDR2 SVGAGI (reference sequence). CDR3: CASRIVLEAYEQYF. In DNA, the CDR3 is TGTGCCAGCAGGATAGTCTTGGAGGCCTACGAGCAGTACTTC.

This rearrangement joins TRBV5-1 to TRBJ2-5; 9 bases fit TRBD2. This CDR3 has 15 amino acids. CDR1 is SGHRS, CDR2 YFSETQ, per germline. V was pared by 2 bases and J by 2 bases, with 4 bases of the junction left unmatched. CDR3 sequence reads: CASSFRLAVQETQYF. In DNA, the CDR3 is TGCGCCAGCAGCTTTAGACTAGCGGTACAAGAGACCCAGTACTTC.

The chain joins TRBV29-1 to TRBJ2-3; maybe TRBD1 (6 bases). Germline V gene sequence: CDR1 SQVTM, CDR2 ANQGSEA. The V gene lost 7 bases and the J gene lost 0 bases, with 14 bases spanning the gap. The CDR3 consists of 14 residues. CDR3 loop: CSGGHRVSTDTQYF. The CDR3 DNA reads as TGCAGCGGGGGCCACAGGGTTAGCACAGATACGCAGTATTTT.

The V call is TRBV29-1, the J call TRBJ2-1; 13 bases map to TRBD2. This CDR3 is 16 amino acids long. Trimming cost V 7 bases and J 0 bases; bases outside gene matches: 6. In germline, CDR1 is SQVTM, CDR2 ANQGSEA. Here the CDR3 DNA reads TGCAGCGGTACGGGACTAGCGGGAACCTCCTACAATGAGCAGTTCTTC. Its translation is CSGTGLAGTSYNEQFF.

The genes are TRBV6-1 and TRBJ2-1, with a weak D call TRBD1 (5 bases). V dropped 10 bases and J dropped 3 bases, with 7 bases sitting between them. Germline V CDR1 and CDR2: MNHNS, SASEGT. The CDR3 extends over 11 amino acids. Written as DNA, the CDR3 is TGTGCCACAGACAGCTACAATGAGCAGTTCTTC. This gives the protein CATDSYNEQFF.

CDR3 coding DNA: TGTGCCATCTTTAGGGAGGAGTCGGGCTACACCTTC. It yields the protein CAIFREESGYTF. This chain links TRBV10-3 with TRBJ1-2; D gene uncertain. Per the germline V gene, CDR1 is ENHRY and CDR2 is SYGVKD. The CDR3 is 12 amino acids. V was pared by 8 bases and J by 8 bases, with 15 bases between.

The V call is TRBV6-5, the J call TRBJ2-5, with 7 bases fitting TRBD1. This CDR3 has 15 residues. The V segment lost 0 bases and the J segment 2 bases; nucleotides outside the gene matches: 3. CDR1 is MNHEY, CDR2 SVGAGI, per germline. CDR3 DNA: TGTGCCAGCAGTTACTCTTCGGGACAGCAAGAGACCCAGTACTTC. This sequence encodes CASSYSSGQQETQYF.

This clone was seen just once. This chain connects TRBV5-1 to TRBJ1-3; D is undetermined. The CDR3 has 13 amino acids. The germline gives CDR1 SGHRS, CDR2 YFSETQ. V was shortened by 0 bases and J by 7 bases, with 8 bases between the two germline ends. The CDR3 sequence is CASSLVPGNTIYF. In DNA form, the CDR3 reads TGCGCCAGCAGCTTGGTACCGGGGAACACCATATATTTT.

The V gene is TRBV11-2, the J gene TRBJ1-5; 7 bases align to TRBD1. From germline, CDR1 is SGHAT and CDR2 FQNNGV. V gave up 5 bases and J gave up 0 bases; unmatched junction bases: 4. This CDR3 is built from 15 residues. The CDR3 region has the DNA TGTGCCAGCAGCCTGGGGACAGATAGCAATCAGCCCCAGCATTTT. This sequence encodes CASSLGTDSNQPQHF.

This chain links TRBV4-1 with TRBJ1-6; 7 nucleotides agree with TRBD1. The CDR3 contains 17 residues. The junction had 8 bases not matched to a gene; V was cut back by 0 bases and J by 6 bases. Germline assignment: CDR1 MGHRA and CDR2 YSYEKL. CDR3 residues: CASSQDLGTELNSPLHF. In nucleotides, the CDR3 is TGCGCCAGCAGCCAAGATCTTGGGACAGAACTTAATTCACCCCTCCACTTT.

The DNA of the CDR3 is TGCGCCAGCAGCCAAGTAGGAAGGCCGGAGGTTTACGAGCAGTACTTC. This gives the protein CASSQVGRPEVYEQYF. The chain has TRBV4-1 and TRBJ2-7; D perhaps matches TRBD2 (5 bases). Per the germline V gene, CDR1 is MGHRA and CDR2 is YSYEKL. V lost 1 base, J lost 4 bases, and 17 bases lay in between. This CDR3 spans 16 amino acids.